One sample yielded the 2 T cell receptor beta chains listed below, sequenced in a study of T cell responses to AZD1222 COVID-19 vaccine. Method: immunoSEQ multiplex PCR; TCRdb's copy keeps in-frame clones and lacks some. The profile shows about 160,000 clones, 92% of them singletons. The specimen comprised peripheral blood, sampled 28 days after the second AZD1222 dose. These TCRs come from an adult who received the AZD1222 COVID-19 vaccine.

The chain couples TRBV14 to TRBJ1-4, with TRBD1 identical over 9 bases. The CDR3 runs to 15 residues. CDR1 and CDR2 (germline): SGHDN, FVKESK. Trimming took 3 bases from V and 11 from J; bases not matched to a gene: 10. DNA of the CDR3: TGTGCCAGCAGCCAGGGCCGGGACAGGGTGGAGAAACTGTTTTTT. Its protein is CASSQGRDRVEKLFF.

The chain is built from TRBV27 and TRBJ1-4; D uncertain. The CDR3 sequence is 15 residues long. Germline V gives CDR1 MNHEY, CDR2 SMNVEV (reference sequence). V was clipped by 5 bases and J by 5 bases, with 15 bases between them. For the CDR3, the DNA is TGTGCCAGCAGTGGCCTGGGTCAGGAGAATGAAAAACTGTTTTTT. Its translation: CASSGLGQENEKLFF. The entire variable domain, with the rest obtained from reference TRBV27 and TRBJ1-4, is as follows: EAQVTQNPRYLITVTGKKLTVTCSQNMNHEYMSWYRQDPGLGLRQIYYSMNVEVTDKGDVPEGYKVSRKEKRNFPLILESPSPNQTSLYFCASSGLGQENEKLFFGSGTQLSVL.